This entry concerns a single T cell receptor beta chain. Its specificity is not known. This specimen comes from a study of radiotherapy plus CTLA-4 blockade in lung cancer. Overall study context: Among all patients, roughly 19% showed objective responses, while roughly 31% had disease control.

CDR1 is WSHSY, CDR2 SAAADI, per germline. The CDR3 is made up of 14 amino acids. The V gene lost 3 bases and the J gene lost 1 base, with 10 bases spanning the gap. Measured with immunoSEQ multiplex PCR; TCRdb has only the in-frame clones, and not every one. The repertoire consists of 35,000 to 50,000 clones, with roughly 73% occurring once and the leading ten covering 3.5% to 4%. Study observations and caveats: Among reported predictors of response, early blood T cell clone dynamics with interferon-beta performed best. Blood TCR clones of tumor origin expanded after radiotherapy plus ipilimumab.

Chemo-refractory metastatic non-small-cell lung cancer patients received focal radiation with ipilimumab CTLA-4 blockade. The gene calls are TRBV10-2 and TRBJ2-7, with D perhaps matching TRBD2 (6 bases). This clonotype originated in a human donor with non-small cell lung cancer who had a complete response to radiotherapy plus ipilimumab. The sequencing here drew on peripheral blood, taken from a patient treated with radiotherapy plus ipilimumab. This CDR3 reads CASSDSSESYEQYF. CDR3 nucleotide sequence: TGCGCCAGCAGTGATTCTAGCGAGTCCTACGAGCAGTACTTC.